These 20 T cell receptor beta chains came from one sample sequenced in a study of blood T cell repertoires in COVID-19. TCRdb's table, derived via immunoSEQ multiplex PCR, lists solely in-frame clones and lacks some. The sample holds 150,000 to 200,000 clones, roughly nine tenths seen once. Material: peripheral blood. The receptors originated from a man aged 18 to 30 who had recovered from COVID-19.

The chain is built from TRBV27 and TRBJ2-7; 7 bases fit TRBD1. Losses at the gene ends were 5 bases for V and 1 base for J; bases not matched to a gene: 5. The germline V gene has CDR1 MNHEY and CDR2 SMNVEV (reference sequence). The CDR3 extends over 14 amino acids. The CDR3 here is CASSATGYSYEQYF. The DNA for the CDR3 is TGTGCCAGCAGTGCGACAGGGTATTCCTACGAGCAGTACTTC.

This clone was detected once. The chain combines TRBV5-4 with TRBJ2-7; possibly TRBD1 for D (6 bases). CDR1 is SGHNT and CDR2 is YYREEE in the germline V gene (reference sequence). Trimming took 0 bases from V and 0 from J, leaving 10 bases between them. CDR3 length: 15 residues. The CDR3 is CASSLGRGVSYEQYF. The CDR3 DNA is TGTGCCAGCAGCTTGGGCAGGGGAGTCTCCTACGAGCAGTACTTC.

J is TRBJ1-2 and V is TRBV4-3; 9 bases map to TRBD1. Trimming cost V 2 bases and J 8 bases; bases outside gene matches: 6. Germline V CDR1 and CDR2: LGHNA, YSLEER. The CDR3 sequence is 14 residues long. CDR3 DNA: TGCGCCAGCAGCCAAAGGCTACAGGGGGCCGGCTACACCTTC. This encodes CASSQRLQGAGYTF.

The rearrangement uses TRBV6-4 and TRBJ2-3; TRBD2 matches 7 bases. Germline CDR1 and CDR2: MRHNA and SNTAGT. The CDR3 extends over 15 amino acids. V lost 2 bases to trimming and J lost 4 bases; unmatched junction nucleotides: 6. This CDR3 reads CASSDGGSGSDTQYF. The CDR3 DNA reads as TGTGCCAGCAGTGACGGCGGGAGCGGCTCAGATACGCAGTATTTT.

The CDR3 region has the DNA TGTGCCAGCTCACCACCCACTAGCGTGCACGAGCAGTACTTC. This translates into CASSPPTSVHEQYF. J is TRBJ2-7 and V is TRBV18, with 7 positions matching TRBD2. Germline CDR1 KGHSH, CDR2 LQKENI. V gave up 0 bases and J gave up 5 bases; unmatched junction bases: 4. The CDR3 length is 14 residues.

The chain joins TRBV20-1 to TRBJ2-1, with 8 positions matching TRBD2. Per the germline V gene, CDR1 is DFQATT and CDR2 is SNEGSKA (reference sequence). J was trimmed by 9 bases and V by 5 bases; bases with no gene match: 3. CDR3 length: 11 residues. The chain's CDR3 is CSAERESEQFF. The CDR3 DNA reads TGCAGTGCTGAGCGGGAGAGTGAGCAGTTCTTC.

The chain is built from TRBV23-1 and TRBJ1-2; 10 positions match TRBD1. TRBV23-1 is an open reading frame, and its role is uncertain. The CDR3 length is 14 residues. V was clipped by 4 bases and J by 2 bases; unmatched bases: 1. CDR3 nucleotide sequence: TGCGCCAGCAGTCCGGGACAGGGGAACTATGGCTACACCTTC. Residues: CASSPGQGNYGYTF.

The chain combines TRBV10-3 with TRBJ2-7, with D possibly being TRBD2 (6 bases). V dropped 10 bases and J dropped 6 bases, with 16 bases sitting between them. This CDR3 contains 12 residues. CDR1 is ENHRY, CDR2 SYGVKD, per germline. The CDR3 loop reads CASSGRAVEQYF. CDR3 sequence (DNA): TGTGCCAGCTCCGGGAGAGCGGTCGAGCAGTACTTC.

This clone appeared once. The rearrangement links TRBV7-2 to TRBJ1-2; 8 bases align to TRBD1. The ends lost 1 base at V and 5 bases at J; junction bases unmatched: 9. Germline loops: CDR1 SGHTA, CDR2 FQGNSA. CDR3 length equals 16 residues. CDR3 sequence (DNA): TGTGCCAGCAGCTTAGGGACAGGGACCAACCTGTATGGCTACACCTTC. Translated: CASSLGTGTNLYGYTF.

The chain has TRBV7-2 and TRBJ1-2; possible D gene TRBD1, 5 bases. The CDR3 sequence is 14 residues long. The V and J ends lost 5 bases and 7 bases respectively, with 17 bases between them. Per the germline V gene, CDR1 is SGHTA and CDR2 is FQGNSA. CDR3 amino acids: CASSPANGGGGYTF. DNA for the CDR3: TGTGCCAGCAGCCCAGCTAATGGCGGGGGTGGCTACACCTTC.

J is TRBJ2-2 and V is TRBV10-3; perhaps TRBD2 as D (5 bases). CDR1 and CDR2 (germline): ENHRY, SYGVKD. The CDR3 contains 15 residues. V was shortened by 3 bases and J by 2 bases, with 10 bases between the two germline ends. CDR3 DNA: TGTGCCATCAGTGATTCGGGGAAAAACACCGGGGAGCTGTTTTTT. Translated, it gives CAISDSGKNTGELFF.

The rearrangement links TRBV25-1 to TRBJ2-5; a possible D gene is TRBD2 (5 bases). The V end lost 1 base, the J end lost 4 bases, and 10 bases lay between the germline ends. Germline CDR1 and CDR2: MGHDK and SYGVNS. The CDR3 loop spans 14 amino acids. The CDR3 DNA reads as TGTGCCAGCAGTGAATTTCGGGGATCAGAGACCCAGTACTTC. Its translation is CASSEFRGSETQYF.

The chain uses TRBV12-3 or TRBV12-4 and TRBJ1-5, with D possibly matching TRBD1 (6 bases). Trimming pared 6 bases from V and 4 bases from J, leaving 10 bases between. The CDR3 runs 13 residues. The CDR3 loop is CASRSTGNQPQHF. CDR3 DNA: TGTGCCAGCAGATCGACAGGTAATCAGCCCCAGCATTTT.

This sequence joins TRBV18 and TRBJ1-2, with 9 bases matching TRBD1. The trim removed 6 bases at V and 2 bases at J, leaving 4 bases unmatched. Germline CDR1 and CDR2: KGHSH and LQKENI. This CDR3 comprises 14 residues. The CDR3 protein is CASSLGQGNYGYTF. In DNA, the CDR3 is TGTGCCAGCTCCCTCGGACAGGGGAACTATGGCTACACCTTC.

V is TRBV5-1 and J is TRBJ1-1; D is unclear. Per the germline V gene, CDR1 is SGHRS and CDR2 is YFSETQ. This CDR3 spans 13 amino acids. V lost 3 bases and J 3 bases, leaving 9 bases between the germline ends. The CDR3 region has the DNA TGCGCCAGCAGCTCCACACCCGACACTGAAGCTTTCTTT. Its protein product is CASSSTPDTEAFF.

This clone has more than one count but fewer than ten. This rearrangement joins TRBV6-4 to TRBJ1-6; 10 bases are shared with TRBD1. J gave up 8 bases and V 4 bases, and 5 bases lay outside the gene matches. This CDR3 has 15 residues. CDR1 is MRHNA and CDR2 is SNTAGT in the germline V gene. CDR3 DNA sequence: TGTGCCAGCAGTGTCTCCGGGACAGGGGATTCACCCCTCCACTTT. It specifies CASSVSGTGDSPLHF.

Turning to this clone: Within the sample, other DNA sequences also encode this same CDR3. This chain joins TRBV9 and TRBJ1-1; D is unclear. With 0 bases removed from V and 1 base from J, the gap between germline ends came to 7 bases. This CDR3 comprises 14 residues. CDR1 SGDLS and CDR2 YYNGEE come from the germline V gene. CDR3 in DNA: TGTGCCAGCAGCGTAGCGGGTGGGAACACTGAAGCTTTCTTT. It is translated as CASSVAGGNTEAFF.

The chain is built from TRBV7-2 and TRBJ1-1; the D gene is possibly TRBD1 (6 bases). This CDR3 spans 12 amino acids. Trimming took 5 bases from V and 4 from J, leaving 8 bases between them. Germline V gene data show CDR1 as SGHTA and CDR2 as FQGNSA. The DNA of the CDR3 is TGTGCCAGCAGCCGAGGGGGCACTGAAGCTTTCTTT. This encodes CASSRGGTEAFF.

This clone was seen just once. V usage is TRBV9 and J usage is TRBJ2-3; 7 bases match TRBD1. J was trimmed by 1 base and V by 4 bases; bases with no gene match: 12. The CDR3 contains 17 residues. Germline loops: CDR1 SGDLS, CDR2 YYNGEE. For the CDR3, the DNA is TGTGCCAGCAGCTTGTCACCTACGGGGACAGGCACAGATACGCAGTATTTT. The encoded protein is CASSLSPTGTGTDTQYF.

This sequence joins TRBV7-9 and TRBJ2-1; unclear D gene. This CDR3 has 15 amino acids. Trimming took 5 bases from V and 7 from J, leaving 18 bases between them. The germline CDR1 and CDR2 sequences are SEHNR and FQNEAQ (reference sequence). The CDR3 nucleotides are TGTGCCAGCAGCCCCCCCCGGGTCAATACGAATGAGCAGTTCTTC. Amino acid sequence: CASSPPRVNTNEQFF.